This T cell receptor (beta chain) was recovered during a study of T cell responses to AZD1222 COVID-19 vaccine. Study-wide results and caveats: Baseline seropositivity occurred in only six or seven AZD1222 recipients. Regions 160-218 and 743-854 held dominance among vaccine-associated CD4 TCRs, which spanned spike. Donors in the cohort were predominantly white British and more often female, and clonal diversity was possibly underestimated. The breadth and depth of Spike-specific TCRs increased once two AZD1222 doses had been given.

Produced via immunoSEQ multiplex PCR; TCRdb's table is partial and in-frame only. The sample has 57,000 or so clones; 81% are singletons. As regards this clone: Its antigen is currently unknown.

The material was peripheral blood, obtained 28 days after the second AZD1222 dose. The TCR comes from an adult who received the AZD1222 COVID-19 vaccine.

CDR3 in amino acids: CAWNLRTGGNTIYF. The CDR3 nucleotides are TGTGCCTGGAACCTTCGGACGGGAGGAAACACCATATATTTT. The V call is TRBV30, the J call TRBJ1-3; no clear D. From germline, CDR1 is GTSNPN and CDR2 SVGIG (reference sequence). V shed 4 bases and J shed 4 bases, with 14 bases lying between them. The CDR3 covers 14 residues.